This TCR beta chain was found in a study of T cell repertoires in cytomegalovirus infection. On the study more broadly: Public TCR beta signatures marked donors with CMV infection and the matching HLA.

The CDR3 covers 20 residues. CDR1 is SGHVS, CDR2 FQNEAQ, per germline. J gave up 2 bases and V 5 bases, and 21 bases lay outside the gene matches. Many counts were recorded for this clonotype. TCRdb fed the reads into MiXCR, producing one record per CDR3 protein. The profile covers about 230,000 distinct CDR3 sequences, with approximately 22% appearing a single time and roughly 18% taken by the ten largest. This chain joins TRBV7-8 and TRBJ2-7; the match to TRBD1 covers 10 bases. What was sequenced was CD8+ T cells from PBMCs. The clonotype comes from a human donor in good health (CMV status not recorded). Some clones in this sample may be carry-over from other donors' samples. CDR3 sequence: CASSRPLVPKPGQGTYEQYF. The CDR3 bases are TGTGCCAGCAGCCGTCCCCTCGTCCCTAAACCGGGACAGGGGACCTACGAGCAGTACTTC.